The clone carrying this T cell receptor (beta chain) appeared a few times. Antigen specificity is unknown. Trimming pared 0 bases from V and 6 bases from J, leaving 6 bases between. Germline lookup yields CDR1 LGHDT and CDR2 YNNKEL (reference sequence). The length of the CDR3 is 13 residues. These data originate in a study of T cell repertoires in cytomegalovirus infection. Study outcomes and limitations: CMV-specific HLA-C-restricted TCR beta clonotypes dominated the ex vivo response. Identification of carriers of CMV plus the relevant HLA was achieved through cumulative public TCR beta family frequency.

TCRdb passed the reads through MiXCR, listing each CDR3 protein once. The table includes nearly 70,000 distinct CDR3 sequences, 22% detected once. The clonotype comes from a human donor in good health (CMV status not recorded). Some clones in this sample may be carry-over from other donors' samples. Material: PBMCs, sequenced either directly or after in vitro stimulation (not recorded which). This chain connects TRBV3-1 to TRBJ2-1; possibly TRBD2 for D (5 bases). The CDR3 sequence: CASSQDGVNEQFF. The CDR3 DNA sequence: TGTGCCAGCAGCCAAGACGGGGTCAATGAGCAGTTCTTC.